Below are 22 T cell receptor beta chains sequenced from a single sample in a study of T cell clonotyping in hematopoietic cell transplantation. TCRdb's copy holds only in-frame clones and misses some; the assay was immunoSEQ multiplex PCR. The repertoire has tens of thousands of clones, 95% to 97% of them found once; the top ten carry around 1.5%. Described time point: recipient sample about 28 days before transplant, after cytoreduction. Here the sequenced sample was peripheral blood mononuclear cells, taken before stem cell transplant. All receptors come from a woman between 45 and 65 years old with acute myeloid leukemia. Some clones in this sample may be carry-over from other donors' samples.

This clone appeared once. This chain uses TRBV30 with TRBJ2-2; perhaps TRBD1 as D (6 bases). This CDR3 comprises 14 residues. Trimming removed 5 bases at V and 4 bases at J, with 14 bases between. Germline V lookup: CDR1 GTSNPN, CDR2 SVGIG (reference sequence). The CDR3 DNA reads as TGTGCCTGGGGCACCTTCAGGGGCACCGGGGAGCTGTTTTTT. Translation: CAWGTFRGTGELFF.

This chain joins TRBV11-2 and TRBJ2-3; tentative D call: TRBD2 (6 bases). V was trimmed by 5 bases and J by 5 bases, leaving 20 bases between them. This CDR3 comprises 16 residues. Germline assignment: CDR1 SGHAT and CDR2 FQNNGV. Written as DNA, the CDR3 is TGTGCCAGCAGCGCCATGTTGCCGGGACTGCGAGATACGCAGTATTTT. It encodes CASSAMLPGLRDTQYF.

The chain uses TRBV2 and TRBJ1-6; D may be TRBD1 (5 bases). This CDR3 has 14 residues. Germline-derived CDR1 and CDR2 are SNHLY and FYNNEI. Trimming pared 8 bases from V and 5 bases from J, leaving 13 bases between. CDR3 protein: CASSNEGNNSPLHF. The CDR3 DNA reads as TGTGCCAGCTCGAATGAGGGGAATAATTCACCCCTCCACTTT.

The chain is built from TRBV7-6 and TRBJ2-2; the D is unclear. Per germline, CDR1 SGHVS and CDR2 FNYEAQ. The CDR3 consists of 12 residues. The ends were cut back, 4 bases at V and 3 bases at J, with 3 bases in the middle. CDR3 protein: CASSYYTGELFF. The CDR3 bases are TGTGCCAGCAGCTACTACACCGGGGAGCTGTTTTTT. Looking up the rest from reference TRBV7-6 and TRBJ2-2 gives the full variable domain: GAGVSQSPRYKVTKRGQDVALRCDPISGHVSLYWYRQALGQGPEFLTYFNYEAQQDKSGLPNDRFSAERPEGSISTLTIQRTEQRDSAMYRCASSYYTGELFFGEGSRLTVL.

V and J are TRBV5-1 and TRBJ2-2; D is possibly TRBD2 (5 bases). Germline lookup yields CDR1 SGHRS and CDR2 YFSETQ. The CDR3 contains 15 residues. V dropped 0 bases and J dropped 0 bases, with 6 bases sitting between them. This chain's CDR3 is CASSLGGSNTGELFF. The DNA for the CDR3 is TGCGCCAGCAGCTTGGGAGGGTCGAACACCGGGGAGCTGTTTTTT.

The rearrangement joins TRBV11-3 to TRBJ2-7, with D hard to call. Looked up from germline, CDR1 is SGHNT and CDR2 is YENEEA. Between the trimmed V and J ends, which lost 0 bases and 2 bases, there was a span of 5 bases. The CDR3 length is 13 residues. The CDR3 reads CASSLEAAYEQYF. CDR3 in DNA: TGTGCCAGCAGCTTAGAGGCAGCCTACGAGCAGTACTTC.

The gene calls are TRBV27 and TRBJ2-2, with TRBD2 as a possible D gene (5 bases). The CDR3 length is 15 residues. Germline CDR1 and CDR2: MNHEY and SMNVEV (reference sequence). V was shortened by 1 base and J by 5 bases, with 11 bases between the two germline ends. The DNA for the CDR3 is TGTGCCAGCAGTTTATTGGAGGTCCCTACCGGGGAGCTGTTTTTT. Residues: CASSLLEVPTGELFF.

The CDR3 sequence: CAWSPGTGPEAFF. For the CDR3, the DNA is TGTGCCTGGAGTCCAGGGACAGGGCCTGAAGCTTTCTTT. The chain joins TRBV30 to TRBJ1-1, with TRBD1 matching over 9 bases. The junction had 4 bases not matched to a gene; V was cut back by 2 bases and J by 6 bases. Looked up from germline, CDR1 is GTSNPN and CDR2 is SVGIG (reference sequence). The CDR3 length is 13 residues.

The chain links TRBV10-1 to TRBJ2-5, with TRBD1 matching over 7 bases. This CDR3 spans 15 amino acids. Looked up from germline, CDR1 is WNHNN and CDR2 is SYGVQD (reference sequence). Trimming removed 2 bases from V and 4 bases from J; junction bases left unmatched: 7. The CDR3 reads CASSEPDREGETQYF. Written as DNA, the CDR3 is TGCGCCAGCAGTGAGCCCGACAGGGAAGGAGAGACCCAGTACTTC.

This chain links TRBV7-2 with TRBJ2-1, with D possibly TRBD2 on 6 matching bases. Germline V CDR1 and CDR2: SGHTA, FQGNSA. This CDR3 comprises 16 residues. The V gene lost 1 base and the J gene lost 0 bases, with 10 bases spanning the gap. The CDR3 coding sequence is TGTGCCAGCAGCTTAGGCGTGGGGGGCTCCTACAATGAGCAGTTCTTC. Translated: CASSLGVGGSYNEQFF.

The V call is TRBV7-3, the J call TRBJ1-6, with D possibly TRBD1 on 5 matching bases. CDR1 is SGHTA and CDR2 is FQGTGA in the germline V gene. V lost 6 bases and J 7 bases, leaving 13 bases between the germline ends. The CDR3 runs 14 residues. DNA for the CDR3: TGTGCCAGCAGTCCAGGGTTAGGCAATTCACCCCTCCACTTT. This translates into CASSPGLGNSPLHF.

CDR3 coding DNA: TGTGCCAGCAGTTTAAGGAACGGAGGGACGACTGAAGCTTTCTTT. Its protein is CASSLRNGGTTEAFF. The chain is built from TRBV27 and TRBJ1-1, with D possibly matching TRBD1 (5 bases). V lost 2 bases and J lost 5, with 15 bases in between. This CDR3 region has 15 residues. Germline CDR1 and CDR2: MNHEY and SMNVEV (reference sequence).

V gene TRBV6-4 combines with J gene TRBJ2-3; D gene ambiguous. Germline lookup yields CDR1 MRHNA and CDR2 SNTAGT. The CDR3 loop spans 15 amino acids. V was trimmed by 4 bases and J by 2 bases, leaving 13 bases between them. The CDR3 sequence: CASSAYESTTDTQYF. The CDR3 DNA reads TGTGCCAGCAGTGCTTACGAATCTACCACAGATACGCAGTATTTT.

This chain connects TRBV19 to TRBJ2-5, with a possible D match to TRBD1 (6 bases). V was trimmed by 0 bases and J by 6 bases, leaving 14 bases between them. This CDR3 comprises 15 residues. Germline V lookup: CDR1 LNHDA, CDR2 SQIVND (reference sequence). CDR3 sequence (DNA): TGTGCCAGTAGTATAGATTATTTGCAGGGGAAGACCCAGTACTTC. Its translation: CASSIDYLQGKTQYF. Combining the CDR3 with reference TRBV19 and TRBJ2-5 gives the whole variable domain DGGITQSPKYLFRKEGQNVTLSCEQNLNHDAMYWYRQDPGQGLRLIYYSQIVNDFQKGDIAEGYSVSREKKESFPLTVTSAQKNPTAFYLCASSIDYLQGKTQYFGPGTRLLVL.

The chain is built from TRBV5-1 and TRBJ1-4, with D perhaps matching TRBD1 (6 bases). Looked up from germline, CDR1 is SGHRS and CDR2 is YFSETQ. The V end was cut by 0 bases, the J end by 6 bases, with 12 bases between. The CDR3 sequence is 15 residues long. The CDR3 nucleotides are TGCGCCAGCAGCTTGGCCTGGACAGCCGATGAAAAACTGTTTTTT. It translates to CASSLAWTADEKLFF. The full variable domain, in which reference TRBV5-1 and TRBJ1-4 provide the parts outside the CDR3, is KAGVTQTPRYLIKTRGQQVTLSCSPISGHRSVSWYQQTPGQGLQFLFEYFSETQRNKGNFPGRFSGRQFSNSRSEMNVSTLELGDSALYLCASSLAWTADEKLFFGSGTQLSVL.

This chain joins TRBV7-6 and TRBJ1-6; 7 nucleotides match TRBD1. The CDR3 spans 15 residues. V was clipped by 1 base and J by 7 bases; unmatched bases: 4. Germline-derived CDR1 and CDR2 are SGHVS and FNYEAQ. CDR3 sequence: CASSLVEGANSPLHF. As DNA, the CDR3 is TGTGCCAGCAGCTTAGTGGAGGGGGCGAATTCACCCCTCCACTTT.

This clone was observed a few times. This chain joins TRBV7-2 and TRBJ2-2; TRBD2 matches at 13 bases. Per the germline V gene, CDR1 is SGHTA and CDR2 is FQGNSA. The ends lost 4 bases at V and 2 bases at J; junction bases unmatched: 1. The CDR3 length is 16 residues. As DNA, the CDR3 is TGTGCCAGCAGCTGGACTAGCGGGGGAAACACCGGGGAGCTGTTTTTT. Translating gives CASSWTSGGNTGELFF.

As for this clone: Other DNA sequences from this sample encode an identical CDR3 as well. The rearrangement joins TRBV30 to TRBJ1-5; D is undetermined. Trimming stripped 3 bases from V and 0 bases from J, with 6 bases between. CDR3 size: 13 residues. Germline V CDR1 and CDR2: GTSNPN, SVGIG (reference sequence). The CDR3 region has the DNA TGTGCCTGGAGCGTTGATAGCAATCAGCCCCAGCATTTT. Its protein product is CAWSVDSNQPQHF.

V is TRBV27 and J is TRBJ1-6; no clear D gene. CDR3 length: 13 amino acids. In germline, CDR1 is MNHEY, CDR2 SMNVEV (reference sequence). V dropped 4 bases and J dropped 7 bases, with 8 bases sitting between them. Written as DNA, the CDR3 is TGTGCCAGCAGTTGGACTCGGAATTCACCCCTCCACTTT. This translates into CASSWTRNSPLHF.

V usage is TRBV30 and J usage is TRBJ1-2; TRBD1 aligns across 9 bases. The J segment lost 4 bases and the V segment lost 4 bases, leaving 4 bases of the junction unmatched. This CDR3 region has 13 residues. Looked up from germline, CDR1 is GTSNPN and CDR2 is SVGIG (reference sequence). The CDR3 nucleotides read TGTGCCTGGACACAGGGGGCGGGCTATGGCTACACCTTC. This translates into CAWTQGAGYGYTF. The full variable domain, in which reference TRBV30 and TRBJ1-2 provide the parts outside the CDR3, is SQTIHQWPATLVQPVGSPLSLECTVEGTSNPNLYWYRQAAGRGLQLLFYSVGIGQISSEVPQNLSASRPQDRQFILSSKKLLLSDSGFYLCAWTQGAGYGYTFGSGTRLTVV.

This clone was observed a single time. The CDR3 coding sequence is TGTGCCAGCAGCGGACAGTCCGAAAGCAATGAGCAGTTCTTC. Encoded protein: CASSGQSESNEQFF. The chain combines TRBV6-4 with TRBJ2-1; TRBD1 might be the D (6 bases). V was pared by 6 bases and J by 6 bases, with 15 bases between. Germline CDR1 MRHNA, CDR2 SNTAGT. CDR3 length equals 14 residues.

This chain links TRBV5-6 with TRBJ1-1; D may be TRBD1 (6 bases). The ends were cut back, 5 bases at V and 7 bases at J, with 15 bases in the middle. Germline V CDR1 and CDR2: SGHDT, YYEEEE. The CDR3 length is 13 residues. CDR3: CASREGGIGEAFF. The CDR3 coding sequence is TGTGCCAGCAGGGAGGGGGGAATAGGTGAAGCTTTCTTT.